This paragraph reports one T cell receptor beta chain. Its antigen is not identified. Generated by immunoSEQ multiplex PCR, the TCRdb table keeps only in-frame clones and is missing some. The sample carries about 60,000 clones, about 89% recorded once. Trimming removed 3 bases from V and 5 bases from J; junction bases left unmatched: 3. CDR1 and CDR2 (germline): ENHRY, SYGVKD. The CDR3 length is 15 residues. These data are taken from a study of T cell responses to AZD1222 COVID-19 vaccine. Whole-study results and caveats: Donors, mostly white British, included more females; clonal diversity was possibly underestimated.

The chain combines TRBV10-3 with TRBJ2-1, with TRBD2 identical over 11 bases. This receptor was obtained from an adult who received the MenACWY meningococcal vaccine as a control. This specimen consisted of peripheral blood, obtained 28 days after the second dose of the MenACWY control vaccine. The chain's CDR3 is CAISELAGDNNEQFF. DNA of the CDR3: TGTGCCATCAGTGAACTAGCGGGGGACAACAATGAGCAGTTCTTC.